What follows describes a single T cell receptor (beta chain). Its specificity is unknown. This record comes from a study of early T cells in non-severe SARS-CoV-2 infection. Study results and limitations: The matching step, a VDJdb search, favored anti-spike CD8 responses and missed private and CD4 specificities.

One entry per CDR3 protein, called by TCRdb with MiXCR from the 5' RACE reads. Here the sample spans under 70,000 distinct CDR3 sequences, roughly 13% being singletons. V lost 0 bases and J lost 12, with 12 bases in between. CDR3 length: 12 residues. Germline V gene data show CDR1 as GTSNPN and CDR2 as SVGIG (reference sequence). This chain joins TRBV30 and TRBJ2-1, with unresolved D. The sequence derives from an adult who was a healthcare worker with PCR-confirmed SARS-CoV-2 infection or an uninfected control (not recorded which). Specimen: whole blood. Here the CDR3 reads CAWSVPPGRQFF. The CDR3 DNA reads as TGTGCCTGGAGTGTACCCCCAGGACGGCAGTTCTTC.